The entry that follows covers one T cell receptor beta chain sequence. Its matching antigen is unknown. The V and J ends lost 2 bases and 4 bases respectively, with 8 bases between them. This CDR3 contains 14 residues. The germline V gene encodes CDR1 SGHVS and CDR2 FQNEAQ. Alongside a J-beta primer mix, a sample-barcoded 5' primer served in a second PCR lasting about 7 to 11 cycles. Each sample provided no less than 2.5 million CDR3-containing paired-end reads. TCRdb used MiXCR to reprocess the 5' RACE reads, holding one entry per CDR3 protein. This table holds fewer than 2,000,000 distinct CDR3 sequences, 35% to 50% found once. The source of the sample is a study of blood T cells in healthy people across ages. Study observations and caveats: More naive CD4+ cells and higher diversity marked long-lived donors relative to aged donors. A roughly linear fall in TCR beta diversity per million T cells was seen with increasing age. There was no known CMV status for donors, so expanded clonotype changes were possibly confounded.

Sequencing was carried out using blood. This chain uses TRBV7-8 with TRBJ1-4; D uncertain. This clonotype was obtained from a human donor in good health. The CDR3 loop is CASSLQAINEKLFF. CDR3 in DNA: TGTGCCAGCAGCTTACAGGCGATTAATGAAAAACTGTTTTTT.